This TCR beta chain derives from a study of regulatory T cells in long-lasting Graves disease (dated by TCRdb to about 2021). In the study overall: Newly diagnosed Graves' disease patients had taken antithyroid drugs for less than 3 months. Patients with persistent Graves' disease were compared with patients with newly diagnosed Graves' disease using TCR sequencing and RNA sequencing of peripheral blood. The study was conducted in China and was registered as a clinical trial. TCR sequencing covered some 13 persistent and around 20 newly diagnosed Graves' disease patients, 33 samples in total.

This clonotype was observed many times. It lacks a known antigen. One base away there is no much larger clone; base qualities are not given. Taken from cysteine to phenylalanine, the CDR3 has 14 residues. Only CDR3 DNA remains: 42 bases, in frame from the first base. A distance of 10 bases separates the germline ends of V and J, which lose 4 bases and 2 bases respectively. The germline V gene provides CDR1 SGHDT and CDR2 YYEEEE. Library construction relied on multiplex PCR. The sequencer was an Illumina HiSeq 4000. iRepertoire HTBI primers and Arm-PCR amplification of CDR3 regions were used to construct TCR beta libraries. PCR products were gel purified before sequencing. From the authors' description of their analysis: Gene usage analysis of CDR3 amino acid clonotypes used the 60 to 80 TRBV and some 13 TRBJ segments found across samples. COPE and FqMerger were used to merge filtered high-quality paired reads into contigs. BLAST was used to align contigs to the IMGT TRBV, TRBD and TRBJ reference genes, and CDR3 was defined following IMGT. Any clonotype with a frequency above 0.1% was counted as a highly expanded clone. Repertoire diversity was measured by Shannon entropy, and V-J evenness by the Gini coefficient. Clonotypes shared by more than one individual were considered public. TCRdb reprocessing: public reads trimmed at Q25 with fastp, clones called with MiXCR, in-frame beta chains kept. Rows matching on CDR3 protein sequence are summarized as one entry with the most common DNA and genes. The V and J calls and clone size are TCRdb's, not the authors'. Present in this sample are about 430,000 distinct CDR3 sequences, approximately 15% of which were seen just once. The leading ten clones occupy about 8.3% of the sample.

In the paper's terms, the time point label means: newly diagnosed GD, antithyroid drugs for less than 3 months. RNA was extracted from PBMCs in TRIzol for both TCR sequencing and RNA sequencing. The diagnosis of Graves' disease followed American Thyroid Association guidelines. Patients for the study were recruited at an endocrinology department in Xi'an, China. Each patient gave approximately 8.8 milliliters of peripheral blood, collected in an EDTA anticoagulant tube. Ficoll Paque Plus density gradient separation was used to isolate PBMCs, and no additional T cell sorting was done. RNA quality was checked with an Agilent 2100 Bioanalyzer and agarose gel, and concentration with a NanoDrop 2000. Findings and caveats that apply to the study as a whole: Sequencing and analysis were restricted to the TCR beta chain. Compared with newly diagnosed patients, patients with persistent Graves' disease had lower TCR Shannon entropy and fewer highly expanded clones, which suggests clonal expansion. The authors noted that the small sample size was a limitation that may lower accuracy. More public clonotypes were shared among persistent patients (about 2,800) than among newly diagnosed patients (roughly 1,000). The study examined only peripheral blood because the primary lesion, thyroid tissue, could not be accessed. Preferential use of TRBV28, TRBJ1-2 and TRBJ2-5 was observed in persistent disease, whereas TRBV20-1 and TRBJ2-1 were favored in newly diagnosed disease.

These same data were also listed under a study on T cells in Graves' hyperthyroidism and ophthalmopathy. As that second study puts it: Graves' hyperthyroidism was defined as stable when no progression to ophthalmopathy occurred over 18 months of follow-up. Hyperthyroidism patients were aged 18 to 65 years and newly diagnosed, with disease duration of less than 2 months. Any patient with an uncontrolled infection, another autoimmune disease, pregnancy or lactation was excluded. Diagnoses relied on clinical symptoms, serum thyroxine and TRAb, thyroid ultrasound and orbital computed tomography. A first-round RT-PCR of the TCR CDR3 used the HTBI primer set with the Qiagen OneStep RT-PCR kit. Most expanded thyroid clonotypes (frequency above 0.001) were also detected in blood, a finding suggesting that blood repertoires may reflect thyroid immune responses. Ophthalmopathy was separated from stable hyperthyroidism by a 13 V-J signature model, with around 88% sensitivity and approximately 81% specificity obtained in cross-validation and 80%/75% obtained in testing. In validation, progression to ophthalmopathy was predicted by the model with approximately 67% sensitivity and 72% to 85% specificity, a median of about 6 months before onset. A discovery cohort of around 100 patients, fewer than 50 with Graves' ophthalmopathy and more than 55 with stable Graves' hyperthyroidism, was used to find distinguishing TCR V-J signatures. Prospective prediction of ophthalmopathy was tested in an independent validation cohort of 18 hyperthyroidism patients and 17 patients who later progressed to ophthalmopathy. The approximately 97 discovery patients were randomly divided into training and test sets at a 7:3 ratio. The study also compared thyroid tissue and blood T-cell repertoires from five or six Graves' hyperthyroidism patients. Once sampling was done, hyperthyroidism patients were given methimazole at a starting dose of 30 mg daily, whereas ophthalmopathy patients were given high-dose intravenous methylprednisolone. Libraries were constructed in a second round of multiplex PCR, after which size selection and purification were performed. Libraries were sequenced paired-end with 100 bp reads on an Illumina HiSeq2000. SOAPnuke was used to process the raw data, with reads discarded if the reads contained adapters or uncalled bases, had a mean Phred below 15, or lacked an exact constant-primer or identifier match. High-quality paired reads were merged using COPE v1.2.5, and each unique nucleotide sequence was defined as a clonotype. Clonotypes were aligned to IMGT TRBV, TRBD and TRBJ reference segments using MiTCR v1.1. Analysis was restricted to V-J combinations with a frequency above 0.0001, which covered about 99% of repertoires. A TCS score was defined as the ratio of F50 (clonal expansion) to E x V (chaos), with BLOSUM62-based TCRdist applied between CDR3 peptides within each V-J. Welch's t-statistics and random forest reduced 500 to 650 V-J features to 13, which were used in a naive Bayes classifier (R e1071). Sample size was not statistically predetermined, and investigators were not blinded to group allocation. TCR Vbeta CDR3 sequencing of 130 to 150 peripheral blood samples (approximately 44 ophthalmopathy, approximately 80 hyperthyroidism and approximately 17 progressor patients) is reported in the paper.

This sequence uses TRBV5-6 and TRBJ1-5; confidence is insufficient to name the D gene. The source is a woman aged 40-49 years with Graves disease. Donor details come from another sample of the same person, matched by shared clones. The source was peripheral blood mononuclear cells (PBMCs), collected at new diagnosis, from a patient treated with antithyroid drugs. The DNA sequence follows: TGTGCCAGCAGCGCCTTGAGTGGCAATCAGCCCCAGCATTTT. Its protein reads: CASSALSGNQPQHF.